One TCR beta chain is described in this entry. Authors' data handling: Using reference gene primer amplification, nucleated cell counts were estimated. Assay used: immunoSEQ multiplex PCR; TCRdb lists only in-frame clones, some missing. For V, J and clone size, that table is used; D and trimming come from the DNA. Counted here are over 150,000 clones, 80% to 85% occurring once; the ten biggest clones make up roughly 10%. This CDR3 contains 19 residues. CDR1 is MDHEN and CDR2 is SYDVKM in the germline V gene. J gave up 0 bases and V 5 bases, and 14 bases lay outside the gene matches. This specimen comes from a study of blood T cell repertoires in COVID-19.

The source is a man aged 65 to 85 with active or convalescent COVID-19. The sequenced sample was peripheral blood. The chain has TRBV28 and TRBJ2-4; 9 positions agree with TRBD2. CDR3 residues: CASSLGLARGGLAKNIQYF. CDR3 DNA: TGTGCCAGCAGTCTTGGACTAGCGAGAGGGGGGCTAGCCAAAAACATTCAGTACTTC.